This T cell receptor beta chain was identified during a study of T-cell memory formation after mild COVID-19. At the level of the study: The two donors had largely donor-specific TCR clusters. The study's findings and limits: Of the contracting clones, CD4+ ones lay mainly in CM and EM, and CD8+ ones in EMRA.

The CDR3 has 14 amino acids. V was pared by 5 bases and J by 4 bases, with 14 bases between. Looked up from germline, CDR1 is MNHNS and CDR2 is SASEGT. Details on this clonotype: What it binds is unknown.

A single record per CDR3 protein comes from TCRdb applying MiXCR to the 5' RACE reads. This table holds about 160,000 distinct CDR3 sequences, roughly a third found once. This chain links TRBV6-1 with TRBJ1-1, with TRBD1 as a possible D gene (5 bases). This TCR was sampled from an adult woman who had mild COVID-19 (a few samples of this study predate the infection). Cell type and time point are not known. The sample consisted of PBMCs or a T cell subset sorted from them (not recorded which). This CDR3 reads CASSTPRGSTEAFF. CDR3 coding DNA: TGTGCCAGCAGTACACCCCGGGGCTCCACTGAAGCTTTCTTT.